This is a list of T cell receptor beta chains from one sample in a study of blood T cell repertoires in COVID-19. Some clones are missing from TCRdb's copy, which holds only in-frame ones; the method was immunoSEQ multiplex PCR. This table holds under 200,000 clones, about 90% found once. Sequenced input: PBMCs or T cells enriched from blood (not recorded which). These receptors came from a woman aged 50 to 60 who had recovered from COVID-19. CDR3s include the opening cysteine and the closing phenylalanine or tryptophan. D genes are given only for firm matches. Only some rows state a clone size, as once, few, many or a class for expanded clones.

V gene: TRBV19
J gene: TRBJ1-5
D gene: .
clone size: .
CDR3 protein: CASSSQGTSSNQPQHF
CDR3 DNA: TGTGCCAGTAGTTCGCAAGGGACAAGCAGCAATCAGCCCCAGCATTTT

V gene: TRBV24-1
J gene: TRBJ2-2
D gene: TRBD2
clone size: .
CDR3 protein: CATKGRGGAGELFF
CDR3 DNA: TGTGCCACCAAGGGCCGCGGGGGGGCCGGGGAGCTGTTTTTT

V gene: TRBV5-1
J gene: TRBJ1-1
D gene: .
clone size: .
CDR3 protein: CASSLGERNTEAFF
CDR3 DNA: TGCGCCAGCAGCTTGGGAGAGAGGAACACTGAAGCTTTCTTT

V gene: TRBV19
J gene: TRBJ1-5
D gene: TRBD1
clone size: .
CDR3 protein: CATQGQGINQPQHF
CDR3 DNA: TGTGCCACCCAGGGACAGGGGATCAATCAGCCCCAGCATTTT

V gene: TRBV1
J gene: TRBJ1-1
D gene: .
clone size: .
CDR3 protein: CTSSQEQGHTEAFF
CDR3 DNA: TGCACCAGCAGCCAGGAACAGGGCCACACTGAAGCTTTCTTT

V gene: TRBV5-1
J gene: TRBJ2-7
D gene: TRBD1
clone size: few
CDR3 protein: CASSSGQGASYEQYF
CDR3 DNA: TGCGCCAGCAGCTCCGGGCAGGGGGCTTCCTACGAGCAGTACTTC

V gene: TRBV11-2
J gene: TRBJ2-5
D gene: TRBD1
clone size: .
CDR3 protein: CASRSAGGFEETQYF
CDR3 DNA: TGTGCCAGCAGATCAGCAGGGGGCTTCGAAGAGACCCAGTACTTC

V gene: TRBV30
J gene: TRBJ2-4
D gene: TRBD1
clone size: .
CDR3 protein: CAWSGQGGTNIQYF
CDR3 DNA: TGTGCCTGGTCAGGACAGGGGGGCACAAACATTCAGTACTTC

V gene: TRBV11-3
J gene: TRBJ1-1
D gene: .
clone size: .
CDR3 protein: CASSNGGWQNTEAFF
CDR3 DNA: TGTGCCAGCAGCAATGGAGGGTGGCAGAACACTGAAGCTTTCTTT

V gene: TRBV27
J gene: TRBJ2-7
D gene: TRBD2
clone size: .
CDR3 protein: CASSTLTSGRAPMSEQYF
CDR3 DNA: TGTGCCAGCAGTACCCTCACTAGCGGGAGGGCCCCGATGAGCGAGCAGTACTTC

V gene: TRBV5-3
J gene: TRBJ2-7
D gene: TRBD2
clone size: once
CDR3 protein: CARSQTGTSGSRQSYEQYF
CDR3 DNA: TGTGCCAGAAGCCAGACCGGGACTAGCGGGAGTCGGCAATCCTACGAGCAGTACTTC

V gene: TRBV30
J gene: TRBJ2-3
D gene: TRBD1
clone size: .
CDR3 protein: CAWDAGTGATDTQYF
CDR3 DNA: TGTGCCTGGGACGCCGGGACAGGGGCCACAGATACGCAGTATTTT

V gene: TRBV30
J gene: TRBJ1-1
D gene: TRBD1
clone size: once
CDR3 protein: CAWSPTWDRANTEAFF
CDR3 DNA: TGTGCCTGGAGTCCTACCTGGGACAGGGCGAACACTGAAGCTTTCTTT

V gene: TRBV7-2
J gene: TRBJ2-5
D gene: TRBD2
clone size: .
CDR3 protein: CASSLPYKWGQRGQETQYF
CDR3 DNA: TGTGCCAGCAGCCTCCCGTATAAGTGGGGCCAGCGGGGACAAGAGACCCAGTACTTC

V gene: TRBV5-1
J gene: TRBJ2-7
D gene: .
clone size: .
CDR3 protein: CASSLELASYEQYF
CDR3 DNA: TGCGCCAGCAGCTTGGAATTAGCTTCCTACGAGCAGTACTTC

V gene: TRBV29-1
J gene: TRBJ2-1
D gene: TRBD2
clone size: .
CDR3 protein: CSVSPGLAGGSSYNEQFF
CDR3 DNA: TGCAGCGTGAGCCCCGGACTAGCGGGAGGGAGCTCCTACAATGAGCAGTTCTTC

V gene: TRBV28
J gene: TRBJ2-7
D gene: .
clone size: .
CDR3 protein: CASSSVTYEQYF
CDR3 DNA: TGTGCCAGCAGTTCGGTTACCTACGAGCAGTACTTC

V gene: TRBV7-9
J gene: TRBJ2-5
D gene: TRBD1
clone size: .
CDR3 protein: CASSSALGGQGQNQETQYF
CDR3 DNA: TGTGCCAGCAGCTCCGCCTTAGGGGGCCAGGGCCAGAACCAAGAGACCCAGTACTTC

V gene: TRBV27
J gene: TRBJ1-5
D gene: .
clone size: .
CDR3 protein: CASSLLRGSNQPQHF
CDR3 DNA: TGTGCCAGCAGTTTACTGCGGGGGAGCAATCAGCCCCAGCATTTT

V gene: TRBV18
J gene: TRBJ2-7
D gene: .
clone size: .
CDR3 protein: CASSPTDSPSYEQYF
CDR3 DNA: TGTGCCAGCTCACCTACGGACAGCCCCTCCTACGAGCAGTACTTC

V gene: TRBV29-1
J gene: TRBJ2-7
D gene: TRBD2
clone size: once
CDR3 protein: CSVEGLTSGTEEQYF
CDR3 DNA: TGCAGCGTTGAGGGATTAACTAGCGGGACGGAAGAGCAGTACTTC

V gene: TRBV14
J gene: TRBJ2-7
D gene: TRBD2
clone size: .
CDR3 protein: CASSQDLAGGREQYF
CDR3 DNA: TGTGCCAGCAGCCAAGATCTAGCGGGAGGACGCGAGCAGTACTTC

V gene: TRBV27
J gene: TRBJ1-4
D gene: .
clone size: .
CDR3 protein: CASSRKPTNEKLFF
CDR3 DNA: TGTGCCAGCAGTCGTAAGCCAACTAATGAAAAACTGTTTTTT

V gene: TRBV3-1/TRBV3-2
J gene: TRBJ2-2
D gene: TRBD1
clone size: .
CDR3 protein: CASSQVWTGGSLNTGELFF
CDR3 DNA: TGTGCCAGCAGCCAAGTGTGGACAGGGGGATCCCTTAACACCGGGGAGCTGTTTTTT

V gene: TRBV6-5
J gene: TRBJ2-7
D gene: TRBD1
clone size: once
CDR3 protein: CASRGQGARQYF
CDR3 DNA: TGTGCCAGCAGAGGACAGGGGGCTCGGCAGTACTTC

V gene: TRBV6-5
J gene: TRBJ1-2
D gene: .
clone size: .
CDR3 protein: CAGGQIGYTF
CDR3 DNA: TGTGCCGGAGGACAGATTGGCTACACCTTC

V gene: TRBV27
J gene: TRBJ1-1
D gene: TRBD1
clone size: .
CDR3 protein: CASRRDRENTEAFF
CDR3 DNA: TGTGCCAGCAGGAGGGACAGGGAAAACACTGAAGCTTTCTTT

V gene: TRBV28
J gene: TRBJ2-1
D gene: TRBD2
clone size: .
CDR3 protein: CASSPVSGRAHYNEQFF
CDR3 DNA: TGTGCCAGCAGTCCGGTTAGCGGGAGGGCCCACTACAATGAGCAGTTCTTC

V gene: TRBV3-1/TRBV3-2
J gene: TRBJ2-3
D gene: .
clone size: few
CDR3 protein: CASSRAVSTDTQYF
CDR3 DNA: TGTGCCAGCAGCCGAGCTGTTAGTACAGATACGCAGTATTTT

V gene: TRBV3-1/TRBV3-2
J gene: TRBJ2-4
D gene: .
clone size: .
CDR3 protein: CASSLGLAKNIQYF
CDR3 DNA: TGTGCCAGCAGCCTCGGACTAGCCAAAAACATTCAGTACTTC

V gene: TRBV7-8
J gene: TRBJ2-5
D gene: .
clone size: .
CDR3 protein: CASSSNRGETQYF
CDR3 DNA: TGTGCCAGCAGCTCCAATCGGGGGGAGACCCAGTACTTC

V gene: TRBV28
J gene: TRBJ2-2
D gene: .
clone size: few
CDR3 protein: CASRTGFGQGLYTGELFF
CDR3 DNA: TGTGCCAGCAGAACGGGTTTTGGGCAGGGCCTGTACACCGGGGAGCTGTTTTTT

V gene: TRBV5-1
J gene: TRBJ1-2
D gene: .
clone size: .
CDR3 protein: CASSSTPNYGYTF
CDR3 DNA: TGCGCCAGCAGCTCGACACCCAACTATGGCTACACCTTC

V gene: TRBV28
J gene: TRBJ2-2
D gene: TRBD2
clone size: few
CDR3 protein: CASSPWSGENTGELFF
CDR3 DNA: TGTGCCAGCAGTCCGTGGAGCGGGGAAAACACCGGGGAGCTGTTTTTT

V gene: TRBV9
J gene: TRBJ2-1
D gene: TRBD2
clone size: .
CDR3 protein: CASSVSSGRVSEQFF
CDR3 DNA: TGTGCCAGCAGCGTAAGTAGCGGGAGGGTTAGTGAGCAGTTCTTC

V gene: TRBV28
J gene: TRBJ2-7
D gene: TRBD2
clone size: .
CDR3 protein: CASSLSEGGVYEQYF
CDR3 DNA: TGTGCCAGCAGTTTATCAGAGGGAGGGGTCTACGAGCAGTACTTC

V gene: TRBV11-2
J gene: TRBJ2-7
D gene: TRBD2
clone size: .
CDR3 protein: CASSRDYTYEQYF
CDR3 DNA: TGTGCCAGCAGTCGGGACTACACCTACGAGCAGTACTTC

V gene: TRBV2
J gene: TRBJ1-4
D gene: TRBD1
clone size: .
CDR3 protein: CASGQDEKLFF
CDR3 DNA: TGTGCCAGCGGACAGGACGAAAAACTGTTTTTT

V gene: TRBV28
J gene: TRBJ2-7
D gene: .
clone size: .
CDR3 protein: CATRNARDGIREVQYF
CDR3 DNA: TGTGCCACCCGAAATGCCCGAGACGGCATACGGGAAGTGCAGTACTTC

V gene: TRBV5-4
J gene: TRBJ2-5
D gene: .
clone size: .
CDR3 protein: CASSPGGGISQETQYF
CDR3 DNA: TGTGCCAGCAGCCCTGGAGGCGGGATCAGCCAAGAGACCCAGTACTTC

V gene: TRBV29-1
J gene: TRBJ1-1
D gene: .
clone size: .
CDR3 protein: CSVVKGVRTEAFF
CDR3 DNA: TGCAGCGTTGTGAAGGGAGTGAGGACTGAAGCTTTCTTT

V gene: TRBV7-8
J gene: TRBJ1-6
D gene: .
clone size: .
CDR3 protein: CASSLAVPGVPLHF
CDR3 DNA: TGTGCCAGCAGCTTAGCTGTTCCGGGGGTACCCCTCCACTTT

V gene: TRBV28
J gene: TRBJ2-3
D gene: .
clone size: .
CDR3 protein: CASSQGGPKADTQYF
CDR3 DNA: TGTGCCAGTAGTCAGGGGGGCCCTAAGGCAGATACGCAGTATTTT

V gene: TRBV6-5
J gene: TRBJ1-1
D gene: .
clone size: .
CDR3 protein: CASSYLPPGSSEAFF
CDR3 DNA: TGTGCCAGCAGTTACCTCCCACCGGGGTCCTCTGAAGCTTTCTTT

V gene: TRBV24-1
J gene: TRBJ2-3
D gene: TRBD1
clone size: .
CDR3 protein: CATSDFQGGTDTQYF
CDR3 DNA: TGTGCCACCAGTGATTTCCAGGGGGGCACAGATACGCAGTATTTT

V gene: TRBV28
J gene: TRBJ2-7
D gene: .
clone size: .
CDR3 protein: CASEGRLYEQYF
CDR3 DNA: TGTGCCAGCGAGGGCCGCTTATACGAGCAGTACTTC

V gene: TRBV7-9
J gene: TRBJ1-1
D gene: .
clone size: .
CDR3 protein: CASSLVGGTNTEAFF
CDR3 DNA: TGTGCCAGCAGCTTAGTTGGGGGGACGAACACTGAAGCTTTCTTT

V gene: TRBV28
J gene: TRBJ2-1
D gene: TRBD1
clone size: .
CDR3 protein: CASNPPGGWGNEQFF
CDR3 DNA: TGTGCCAGCAACCCTCCAGGGGGTTGGGGCAATGAGCAGTTCTTC